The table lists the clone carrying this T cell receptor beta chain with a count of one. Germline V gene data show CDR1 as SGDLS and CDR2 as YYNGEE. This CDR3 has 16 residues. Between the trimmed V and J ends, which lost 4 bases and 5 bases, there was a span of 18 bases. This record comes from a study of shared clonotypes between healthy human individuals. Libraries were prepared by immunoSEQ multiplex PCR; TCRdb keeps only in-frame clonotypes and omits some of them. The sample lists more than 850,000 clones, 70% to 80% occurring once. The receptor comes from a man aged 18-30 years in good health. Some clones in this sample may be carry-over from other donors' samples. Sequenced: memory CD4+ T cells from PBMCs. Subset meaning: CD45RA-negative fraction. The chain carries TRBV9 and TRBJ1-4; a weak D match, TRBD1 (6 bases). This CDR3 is CASSREMGARNEKLFF. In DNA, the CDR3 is TGTGCCAGCAGCCGGGAGATGGGGGCGCGCAATGAAAAACTGTTTTTT.